This TCR beta chain was captured by sequencing in a study of glioma-infiltrating T cells. TCR alpha and beta CDR3 regions were amplified from RNA using iRepertoire nested multiplex PCR. TCRdb redid the calling of the multiplex PCR reads with MiXCR, one entry per CDR3 protein. The table lists about 93,000 distinct CDR3 sequences, approximately 42% of them singletons, with more than 30% in the top ten. This clonotype was recorded at least ten times. The ends were cut back, 0 bases at V and 5 bases at J, with 5 bases in the middle. Per germline, CDR1 MNHEY and CDR2 SVGEGT. This CDR3 spans 13 amino acids.

The material sequenced was glioma tissue, nonneoplastic brain tissue, or PBMCs (not recorded which). The chain employs TRBV6-2 or TRBV6-3 and TRBJ2-1; no firm D call. The TCR sequence derives from a human donor with low-grade glioma or glioblastoma, undergoing nonglioma brain surgery, or in good health (not recorded which). CDR3 coding DNA: TGTGCCAGCAGTTACTCCCAGAACAATGAGCAGTTCTTC. The encoded protein is CASSYSQNNEQFF.